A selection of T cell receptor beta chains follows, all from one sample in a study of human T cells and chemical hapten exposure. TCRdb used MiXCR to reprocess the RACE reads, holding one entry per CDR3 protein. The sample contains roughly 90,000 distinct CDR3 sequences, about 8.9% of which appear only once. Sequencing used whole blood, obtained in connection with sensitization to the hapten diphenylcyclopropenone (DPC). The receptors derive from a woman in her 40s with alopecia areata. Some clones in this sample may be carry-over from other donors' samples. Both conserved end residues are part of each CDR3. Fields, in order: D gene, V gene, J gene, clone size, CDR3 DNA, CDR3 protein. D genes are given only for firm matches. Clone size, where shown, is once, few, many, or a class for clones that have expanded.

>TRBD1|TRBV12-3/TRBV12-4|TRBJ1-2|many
TGTGCCAGCAGGGACAGGGGGCGTTCCTATGGCTACACCTTC
CASRDRGRSYGYTF
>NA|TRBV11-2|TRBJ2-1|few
TGTGCCAGCAGCTTAGCCTCGAGCAATGAGCAGTTCTTC
CASSLASSNEQFF
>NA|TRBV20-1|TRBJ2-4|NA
TGCAGTGCTAGAGAGGGGGAAGGGCATTTAATAGCCAAAAACATTCAGTACTTC
CSAREGEGHLIAKNIQYF
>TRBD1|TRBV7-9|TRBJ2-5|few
TGTGCCAGCAGCATGGGGACAGCGACCGTCGGGACCCAGTACTTC
CASSMGTATVGTQYF
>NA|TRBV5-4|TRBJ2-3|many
TGTGCCAGCAGCTTGGTGAGGACAGATACGCAGTATTTT
CASSLVRTDTQYF
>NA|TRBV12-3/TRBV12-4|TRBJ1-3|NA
TGTGCCAGCAGTTTATATCCAAGGACTGGAAACACCATATATTTT
CASSLYPRTGNTIYF
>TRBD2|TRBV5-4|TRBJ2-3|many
TGTGCCAGCAGCTTACGACTAGCGGGGGACACAGATACGCAGTATTTT
CASSLRLAGDTDTQYF
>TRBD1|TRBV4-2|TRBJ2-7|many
TGTGCCAGCAGCCCCCGGACAGGGGTCTACGAGCAGTACTTC
CASSPRTGVYEQYF
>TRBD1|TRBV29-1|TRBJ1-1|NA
TGCAGCGTTGCGGACAGGGGTACTGAAGCTTTCTTT
CSVADRGTEAFF
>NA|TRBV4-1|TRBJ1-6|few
TGCGCCAGCAGCCAGTCCCAGGGACGCTATAATTCACCCCTCCACTTT
CASSQSQGRYNSPLHF
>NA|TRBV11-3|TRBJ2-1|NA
TGTGCCAGCAGCTTAGAGGACGGACACAATGAGCAGTTCTTC
CASSLEDGHNEQFF
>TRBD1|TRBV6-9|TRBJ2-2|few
TGTGCCAGCAGATTTAGGGGACAGGGGGATGCGAACACCGGGGAGCTGTTTTTT
CASRFRGQGDANTGELFF
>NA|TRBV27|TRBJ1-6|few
TGTGCCAGCAGTCAACCACAGAAAGACCCCAATTCACCCCTCCACTTT
CASSQPQKDPNSPLHF
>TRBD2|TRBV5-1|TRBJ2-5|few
TGCGCCAGCAGCTTGGCCTTGGGACTAGCGGCAGAGACCCAGTACTTC
CASSLALGLAAETQYF
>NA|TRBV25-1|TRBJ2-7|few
TGTGCCAGCAGTCAAACGGCGGATGGCTCCTACGAGCAGTACTTC
CASSQTADGSYEQYF
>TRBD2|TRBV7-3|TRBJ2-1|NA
TGTGCCAGCAGCTCCCGGGAGGACTCCTACAATGAGCAGTTCTTC
CASSSREDSYNEQFF
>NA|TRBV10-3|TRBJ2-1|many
TGTGCCATCAGTGTAAAATCCCTTGATGCCTACAATGAGCAGTTCTTC
CAISVKSLDAYNEQFF
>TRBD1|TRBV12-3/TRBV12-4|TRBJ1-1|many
TGTGCCAGCAGCTACCCCCGGGACAGGGGGCAGGTGAACACTGAAGCTTTCTTT
CASSYPRDRGQVNTEAFF
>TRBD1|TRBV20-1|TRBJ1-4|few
TGCAGTGCTCACCGAGGACAGGCCGCCTCAACTAATGAAAAACTGTTTTTT
CSAHRGQAASTNEKLFF
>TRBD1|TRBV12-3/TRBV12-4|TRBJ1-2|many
TGTGCCAGCAGTTCTACAGGGGATCTCTATGGCTACACCTTC
CASSSTGDLYGYTF
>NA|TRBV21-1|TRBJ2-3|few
TGTGCCAGCAGCAAAGCGCAAGGGCGGTTCTGTTGCACAGATACGCAGTATTTT
CASSKAQGRFCCTDTQYF
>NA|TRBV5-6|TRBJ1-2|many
TGTGCCAGCAGCCTCCTAGGGGGCTACACCTTC
CASSLLGGYTF
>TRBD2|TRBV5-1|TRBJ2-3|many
TGCGCCAGCAGCCCCGGGCTAGCGGGGTGGGATACGCAGTATTTT
CASSPGLAGWDTQYF
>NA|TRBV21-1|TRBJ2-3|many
TGTGCCAGCAGCAACGGGGGGCGCCTCACAGATACGCAGTATTTT
CASSNGGRLTDTQYF
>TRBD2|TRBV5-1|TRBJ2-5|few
TGCGCCAGCAGCGTTTCTAGCGGGGGGGCCGGAGAGACCCAGTACTTC
CASSVSSGGAGETQYF
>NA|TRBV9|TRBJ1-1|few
TGTGCCAGCAGCGTAGGACCAGGGGACAACACTGAAGCTTTCTTT
CASSVGPGDNTEAFF
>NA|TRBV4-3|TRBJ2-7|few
TGCGCCAGCAGCCAAGAACTCGGAGGGGCCTACGAGCAGTACTTC
CASSQELGGAYEQYF
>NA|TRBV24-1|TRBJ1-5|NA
TGTGCCACCGGGGACGGCCCTAGCAATCAGCCCCAGCATTTT
CATGDGPSNQPQHF
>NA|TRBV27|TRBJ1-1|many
TGTGCCAGCAGTTTAGAAGGGCCCCCTTTGACTGAAGCTTTCTTT
CASSLEGPPLTEAFF
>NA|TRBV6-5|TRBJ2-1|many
TGTGCCAGCAGCCCTCGGAGGGCTCCAAATGAGCAGTTCTTC
CASSPRRAPNEQFF
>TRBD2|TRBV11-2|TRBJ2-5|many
TGTGCCAGCAGCTCCCTAGCGGAGTACCAAGAGACCCAGTACTTC
CASSSLAEYQETQYF
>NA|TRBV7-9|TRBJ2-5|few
TGTGCCAGCAGCTTGTGGGGGGAAGAGACCCAGTACTTC
CASSLWGEETQYF
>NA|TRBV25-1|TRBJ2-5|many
TGTGCCAGCAGTGAATGGACTATCCAGGAGACCCAGTACTTC
CASSEWTIQETQYF